The clone carrying this TCR beta chain was observed once. The antigen remains unidentified. This record belongs to a study of cytomegalovirus exposure and HLA in healthy donors. Study at large: The approximately 680 first-cohort repertoires and the approximately 110 validation repertoires shared the same platform, a later analysis reported.

J gave up 3 bases and V 5 bases, and 2 bases lay outside the gene matches. In germline, CDR1 is MNHEY, CDR2 SVGAGI. The CDR3 totals 15 residues. Study-level findings and limits: The classifier reportedly diagnosed cytomegalovirus status with high sensitivity and specificity. In the 120 validation repertoires, more than 85% of cluster scores exceeded 0, per a later analysis. Among the CMV-associated chains, three were confirmed in vitro as specific for CMV antigens.

Method: immunoSEQ multiplex PCR; TCRdb's copy keeps in-frame clones and lacks some. Of over 100,000 clones listed, around nine tenths were seen once; the top ten hold nearly 6.5%. The material sequenced was PBMCs. The chain couples TRBV6-5 to TRBJ2-1, with 12 bases identical to TRBD2. The TCR sequence derives from a woman younger than 35 in good health and CMV-seropositive. CDR3 sequence reads: CASSRLAGDYNEQFF. CDR3 bases: TGTGCCAGCAGTCGACTAGCGGGAGACTACAATGAGCAGTTCTTC.